The table lists the clone carrying this T cell receptor beta chain with a count of one. These data are taken from a study of blood T cell repertoires in COVID-19. Study-wide background: Collection of acute and convalescent COVID-19 samples took place in the United States, Italy and Spain. From T cells, B-cell-depleted T cells, or PBMCs came the material, which was cDNA or gDNA.

Libraries were prepared by immunoSEQ multiplex PCR; TCRdb keeps only in-frame clonotypes and omits some of them. The table includes about 100,000 clones, roughly 88% detected once. The Seattle patients, enrolled during active infection, were followed longitudinally. The CDR3 runs 11 residues. Germline assignment: CDR1 MNHEY and CDR2 SVGAGI. V was cut by 2 bases and J by 4 bases, with 3 bases left in between. Sequencing was performed on peripheral blood. The rearrangement links TRBV6-5 to TRBJ2-7, with unresolved D. The receptor was derived from a man between 18 and 35 years old with COVID-19, enrolled during active disease. The CDR3 loop is CASSYLYEQYF. For the CDR3, the DNA is TGTGCCAGCAGTTACCTATACGAGCAGTACTTC.